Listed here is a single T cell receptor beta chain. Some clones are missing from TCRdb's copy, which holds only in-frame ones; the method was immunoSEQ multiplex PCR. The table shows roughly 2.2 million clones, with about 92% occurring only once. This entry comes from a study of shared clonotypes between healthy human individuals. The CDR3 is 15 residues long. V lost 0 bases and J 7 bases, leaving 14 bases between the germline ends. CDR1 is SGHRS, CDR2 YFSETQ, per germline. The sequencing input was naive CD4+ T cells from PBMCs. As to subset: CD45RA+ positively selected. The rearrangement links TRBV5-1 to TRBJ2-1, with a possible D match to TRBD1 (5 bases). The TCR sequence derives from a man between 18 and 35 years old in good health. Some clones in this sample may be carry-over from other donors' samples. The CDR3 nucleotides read TGCGCCAGCAGCTTGGCCCAGGGTCCGGCTAATGAGCAGTTCTTC. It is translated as CASSLAQGPANEQFF.